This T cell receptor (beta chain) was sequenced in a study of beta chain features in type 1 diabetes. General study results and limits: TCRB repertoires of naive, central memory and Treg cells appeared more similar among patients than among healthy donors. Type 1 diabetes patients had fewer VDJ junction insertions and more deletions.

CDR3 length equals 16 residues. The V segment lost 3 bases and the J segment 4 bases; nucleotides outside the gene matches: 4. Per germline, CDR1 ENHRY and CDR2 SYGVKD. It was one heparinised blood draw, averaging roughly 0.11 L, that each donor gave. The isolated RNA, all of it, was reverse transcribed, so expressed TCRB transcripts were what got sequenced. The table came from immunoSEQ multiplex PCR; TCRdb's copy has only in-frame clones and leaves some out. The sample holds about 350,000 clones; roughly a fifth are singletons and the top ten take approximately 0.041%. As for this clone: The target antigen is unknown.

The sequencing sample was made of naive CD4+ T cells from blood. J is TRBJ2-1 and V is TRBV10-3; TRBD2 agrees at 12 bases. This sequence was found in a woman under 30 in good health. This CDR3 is CAISDGLAGQYNEQFF. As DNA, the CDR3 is TGTGCCATCAGTGACGGACTAGCGGGGCAGTACAATGAGCAGTTCTTC.